Each of the 21 T cell receptor beta chains below was sequenced from the same sample in a study of T cells in tumors after PD-1 blockade. Sequencing was performed with immunoSEQ multiplex PCR; in TCRdb, only in-frame clones are kept and a portion is missing. The profile shows approximately 63,000 clones, approximately 79% of them singletons. Sequences were derived from PBMCs, sampled after anti-PD-1 treatment. The source of these receptors is a human donor with basal cell carcinoma.

This clone appeared a single time. The chain employs TRBV5-4 and TRBJ2-7, with 11 nucleotides matching TRBD1. The V segment lost 5 bases and the J segment 6 bases; nucleotides outside the gene matches: 4. This CDR3 spans 13 amino acids. CDR1 is SGHNT, CDR2 YYREEE, per germline (reference sequence). The CDR3 nucleotides read TGTGCCAGCAGGGGACAGGGGGGGTTCGAGCAGTACTTC. This codes for CASRGQGGFEQYF.

This clone was counted many times. This chain links TRBV18 with TRBJ1-1; D uncertain. CDR1 and CDR2 from the germline V gene are KGHSH and LQKENI. V lost 2 bases and J 5 bases, leaving 12 bases between the germline ends. CDR3 length: 14 residues. The CDR3 reads CASSPTLPLTEAFF. The DNA of the CDR3 is TGTGCCAGCTCACCAACACTGCCTCTGACTGAAGCTTTCTTT.

This chain uses TRBV6-5 with TRBJ1-4; 9 nucleotides match TRBD1. Germline V lookup: CDR1 MNHEY, CDR2 SVGAGI. This CDR3 has 15 amino acids. J gave up 2 bases and V 5 bases, and 3 bases lay outside the gene matches. CDR3 DNA sequence: TGTGCCAGCAGTCCACAGGGGGCTACTAATGAAAAACTGTTTTTT. Translation gives CASSPQGATNEKLFF.

This clone was counted between two and nine times. The rearrangement joins TRBV10-2 to TRBJ2-7, with unresolved D. Trimming took off 7 bases at V and 4 bases at J, with 14 bases between the two ends. This CDR3 comprises 13 residues. CDR1 and CDR2 (germline): WSHSY, SAAADI. The CDR3 DNA reads TGCGCCAGCAAGATTTACTGGGATTACGAGCAGTACTTC. Protein product: CASKIYWDYEQYF.

This clone appeared once. The genes are TRBV30 and TRBJ2-1, with unresolved D. The V end was cut by 8 bases, the J end by 10 bases, with 18 bases between. Germline CDR1 GTSNPN, CDR2 SVGIG (reference sequence). The length of the CDR3 is 12 residues. This CDR3 reads CARSSGAPEQFF. The CDR3 DNA reads as TGTGCCCGTTCATCCGGAGCTCCCGAGCAGTTCTTC.

CDR3: CASSQAAGGLYEQYF. CDR3 nucleotides: TGTGCCAGCAGCCAAGCTGCGGGGGGGCTCTACGAGCAGTACTTC. V and J are TRBV3-1 (or the pseudogene TRBV3-2) and TRBJ2-7, with 9 bases that match TRBD2. V lost 1 base, J lost 3 bases, and 4 bases stayed unmatched. The CDR3 has 15 amino acids. CDR1 and CDR2 from the germline V gene are LGHDT and YNNKEL (reference sequence).

The chain links TRBV5-5 to TRBJ2-3; 10 bases line up with TRBD2. Germline V gene sequence: CDR1 SGHKS, CDR2 YYEKEE (reference sequence). The CDR3 spans 15 residues. With V trimmed by 1 base and J by 9 bases, 8 bases remained unmatched. The CDR3 reads CASSLWSGGAPTQYF. CDR3 nucleotides: TGTGCCAGCAGCTTGTGGAGCGGGGGGGCCCCAACGCAGTATTTT.

The chain joins TRBV7-6 to TRBJ2-3; TRBD2 aligns across 7 bases. The junction had 4 bases not matched to a gene; V was cut back by 1 base and J by 6 bases. The germline V gene encodes CDR1 SGHVS and CDR2 FNYEAQ. The CDR3 consists of 14 residues. The CDR3 spells CASSLVGGEDTQYF. The CDR3 DNA reads TGTGCCAGCAGCTTAGTTGGGGGGGAGGATACGCAGTATTTT.

This clone showed up just once. The chain employs TRBV2 and TRBJ2-1; 7 bases line up with TRBD2. The CDR3 has 16 amino acids. Trimming at V came to 3 bases and at J to 6 bases, leaving 11 bases not matched to a gene. The V gene's germline CDR1 is SNHLY and CDR2 FYNNEI. The CDR3 spells CASSDLAGVKVNEQFF. CDR3 DNA: TGTGCCAGCAGTGATCTGGCGGGGGTTAAAGTCAATGAGCAGTTCTTC.

This chain uses TRBV29-1 with TRBJ2-1, with 13 bases fitting TRBD2. This CDR3 region has 15 residues. The junction had 7 bases not matched to a gene; V was cut back by 6 bases and J by 5 bases. Germline CDR1 is SQVTM and CDR2 is ANQGSEA. The CDR3 DNA reads as TGCAGCGTGGCGACTAGCGGGGGGCGCAACAATGAGCAGTTCTTC. Translating it yields CSVATSGGRNNEQFF.

The V gene is TRBV10-2, the J gene TRBJ2-3; 12 bases line up with TRBD2. Germline assignment: CDR1 WSHSY and CDR2 SAAADI. CDR3 size: 15 residues. Trimming at V came to 5 bases and at J to 2 bases, leaving 2 bases not matched to a gene. The DNA of the CDR3 is TGCGCCAGCAGTTCTAGCGGGGGGGACACAGATACGCAGTATTTT. Its protein is CASSSSGGDTDTQYF.

This clone was counted once. The CDR3 here is CASSTGLGLFF. As DNA, the CDR3 is TGTGCCAGCAGTACAGGGTTGGGACTGTTTTTT. V is TRBV28 and J is TRBJ1-4; tentative D call: TRBD1 (6 bases). The ends were cut back, 5 bases at V and 13 bases at J, with 11 bases in the middle. In germline, CDR1 is MDHEN, CDR2 SYDVKM. The CDR3 extends over 11 amino acids.

The genes are TRBV10-3 and TRBJ2-5; 9 bases line up with TRBD2. The CDR3 contains 14 residues. Germline trimming cut 11 bases from V and 4 bases from J; bases unmatched to any gene: 11. CDR1 ENHRY and CDR2 SYGVKD come from the germline V gene. CDR3 amino acids: CAQRAGGLVETQYF. The CDR3 coding sequence is TGTGCCCAAAGGGCGGGGGGGCTGGTAGAGACCCAGTACTTC.

The gene calls are TRBV5-1 and TRBJ2-2, with TRBD1 matching 9 bases. Per germline, CDR1 SGHRS and CDR2 YFSETQ. V dropped 4 bases and J dropped 4; count of bases not matched to a gene: 5. The CDR3 has 15 amino acids. CDR3 nucleotides: TGCGCCAGCAGCGGGGACAGGGTCGGCACCGGGGAGCTGTTTTTT. This codes for CASSGDRVGTGELFF. The full variable domain, with the rest looked up from reference TRBV5-1 and TRBJ2-2, is KAGVTQTPRYLIKTRGQQVTLSCSPISGHRSVSWYQQTPGQGLQFLFEYFSETQRNKGNFPGRFSGRQFSNSRSEMNVSTLELGDSALYLCASSGDRVGTGELFFGEGSRLTVL.

Written as DNA, the CDR3 is TGTGCCAGCAGCACTACGGTGGGTCGGTCCGGAAACACCATATATTTT. It codes for CASSTTVGRSGNTIYF. The rearrangement joins TRBV7-2 to TRBJ1-3; D gene unclear. This CDR3 has 16 amino acids. The germline CDR1 and CDR2 sequences are SGHTA and FQGNSA. Trimming stripped 5 bases from V and 4 bases from J, with 18 bases between.

The J gene is TRBJ2-7, the V gene TRBV27; the match to TRBD2 covers 7 bases. Germline loops: CDR1 MNHEY, CDR2 SMNVEV (reference sequence). The CDR3 is made up of 16 amino acids. V was pared by 4 bases and J by 3 bases, with 12 bases of the junction left unmatched. The CDR3 region is CASSWVSGGARYEQYF. CDR3 coding DNA: TGTGCCAGCAGTTGGGTTTCGGGGGGTGCCCGCTACGAGCAGTACTTC.

This chain uses TRBV5-1 with TRBJ1-6, with 10 bases lining up with TRBD1. There are 15 residues in the CDR3. V trimming: 3 bases; J trimming: 15 bases; junction bases outside the gene matches: 12. Germline V gene lookup returns CDR1 SGHRS and CDR2 YFSETQ. The CDR3 DNA reads TGCGCCAGCAGCTCCGCTACCGGGACAGGGGTTGTCCTCCACTTT. Translating it yields CASSSATGTGVVLHF.

V gene TRBV18 combines with J gene TRBJ2-2; D perhaps matches TRBD1 (6 bases). Germline V lookup: CDR1 KGHSH, CDR2 LQKENI. Trimming shortened V by 4 bases and J by 9 bases, and 12 bases separated the two germline ends. This CDR3 is built from 13 residues. The DNA for the CDR3 is TGTGCCAGCTCACAACAGGGTTCCAGGGAGCTGTTTTTT. Translation: CASSQQGSRELFF.

This chain joins TRBV16 and TRBJ2-3, with TRBD1 identical over 7 bases. In germline, CDR1 is KGHSY, CDR2 FQNENV. The V gene end was trimmed by 2 bases and the J gene end by 5 bases; junction bases not matched to a gene: 10. The CDR3 is 16 residues long. The CDR3 region has the DNA TGTGCCAGCAGCCAAGACAGGGTGCATTGGGAAGATACGCAGTATTTT. It encodes CASSQDRVHWEDTQYF.

This clone was recorded a few times. The chain has TRBV10-3 and TRBJ2-3, with D perhaps TRBD1 or TRBD2 (5 bases each). Germline CDR1 is ENHRY and CDR2 is SYGVKD. The germline V and J ends were trimmed by 0 bases and 1 base, with 11 bases remaining between them. This CDR3 contains 16 residues. Here the CDR3 reads CAISESGVPGTDTQYF. The CDR3 nucleotides are TGTGCCATCAGTGAGTCGGGGGTCCCGGGCACAGATACGCAGTATTTT.

The rearrangement links TRBV3-1 (or the pseudogene TRBV3-2) to TRBJ1-5, with D unclear. Germline V lookup: CDR1 LGHDT, CDR2 YNNKEL (reference sequence). The V and J ends lost 1 base and 6 bases respectively, with 10 bases between them. CDR3 length: 14 residues. As DNA, the CDR3 is TGTGCCAGCAGCCAAGTTCCGGATAGTCAGCCCCAGCATTTT. As protein: CASSQVPDSQPQHF.